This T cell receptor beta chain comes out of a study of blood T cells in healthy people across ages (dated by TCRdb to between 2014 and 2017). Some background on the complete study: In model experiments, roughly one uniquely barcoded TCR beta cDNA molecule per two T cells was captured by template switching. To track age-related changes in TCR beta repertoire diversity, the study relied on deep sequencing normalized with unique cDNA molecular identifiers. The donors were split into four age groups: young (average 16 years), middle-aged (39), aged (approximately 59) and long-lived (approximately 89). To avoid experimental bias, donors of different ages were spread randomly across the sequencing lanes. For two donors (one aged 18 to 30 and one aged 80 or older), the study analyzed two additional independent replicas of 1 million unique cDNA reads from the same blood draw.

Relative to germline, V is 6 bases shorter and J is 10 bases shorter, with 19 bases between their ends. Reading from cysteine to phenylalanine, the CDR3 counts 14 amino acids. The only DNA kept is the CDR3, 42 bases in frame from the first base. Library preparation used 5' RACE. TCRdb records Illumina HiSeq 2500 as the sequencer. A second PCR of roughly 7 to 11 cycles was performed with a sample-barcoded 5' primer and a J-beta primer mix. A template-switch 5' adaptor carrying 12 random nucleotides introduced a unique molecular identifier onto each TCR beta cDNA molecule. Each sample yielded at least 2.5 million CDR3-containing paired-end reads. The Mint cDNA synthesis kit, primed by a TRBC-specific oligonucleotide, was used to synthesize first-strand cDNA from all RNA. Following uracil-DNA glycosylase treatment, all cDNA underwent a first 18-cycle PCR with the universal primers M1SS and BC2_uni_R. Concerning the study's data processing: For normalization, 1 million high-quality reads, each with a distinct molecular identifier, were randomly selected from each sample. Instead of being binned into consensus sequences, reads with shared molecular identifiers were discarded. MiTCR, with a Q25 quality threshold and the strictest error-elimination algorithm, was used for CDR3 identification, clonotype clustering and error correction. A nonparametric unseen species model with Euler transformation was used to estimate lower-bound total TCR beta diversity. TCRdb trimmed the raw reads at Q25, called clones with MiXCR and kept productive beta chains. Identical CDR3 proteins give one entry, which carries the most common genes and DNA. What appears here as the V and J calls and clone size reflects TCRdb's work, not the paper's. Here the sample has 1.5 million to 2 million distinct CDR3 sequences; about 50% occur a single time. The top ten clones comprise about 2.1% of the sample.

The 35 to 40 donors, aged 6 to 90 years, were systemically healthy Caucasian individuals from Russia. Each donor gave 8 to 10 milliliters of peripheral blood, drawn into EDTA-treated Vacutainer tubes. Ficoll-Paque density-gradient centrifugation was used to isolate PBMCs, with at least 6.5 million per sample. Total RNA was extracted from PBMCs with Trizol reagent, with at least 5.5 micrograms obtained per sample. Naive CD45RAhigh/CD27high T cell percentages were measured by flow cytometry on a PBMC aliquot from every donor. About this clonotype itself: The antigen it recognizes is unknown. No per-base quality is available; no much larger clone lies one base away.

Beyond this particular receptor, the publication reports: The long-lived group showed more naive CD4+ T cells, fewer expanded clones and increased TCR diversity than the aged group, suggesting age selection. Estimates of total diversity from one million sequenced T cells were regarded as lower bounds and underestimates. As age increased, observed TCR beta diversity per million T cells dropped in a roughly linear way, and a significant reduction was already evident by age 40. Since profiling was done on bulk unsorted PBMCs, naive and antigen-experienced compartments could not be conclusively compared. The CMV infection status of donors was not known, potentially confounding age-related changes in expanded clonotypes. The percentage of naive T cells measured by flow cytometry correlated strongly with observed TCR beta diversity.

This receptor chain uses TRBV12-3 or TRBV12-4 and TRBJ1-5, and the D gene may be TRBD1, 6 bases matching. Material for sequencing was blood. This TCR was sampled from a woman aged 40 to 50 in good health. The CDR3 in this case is CASRRTATGDPQHF. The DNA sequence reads TGTGCCAGCAGGCGGACAGCTACGGGGGATCCCCAGCATTTT.